This TCR beta chain was identified during a study of blood T cell repertoires in COVID-19. Study background: Researchers got acute and convalescent COVID-19 samples from the United States, Italy and Spain. PBMCs, B-cell-depleted T cells, or T cells provided the cDNA or gDNA that made up the material.

All enrollees were about 18 to 89 years old and from under 25 US areas. Among Cohort 3 donors, those recovered had two negative PCRs, clearance, or symptom resolution. Trimming at V came to 4 bases and at J to 3 bases, leaving 6 bases not matched to a gene. The CDR3 totals 15 residues. Germline-derived CDR1 and CDR2 are SGHNT and YYREEE (reference sequence). Sequencing was performed with immunoSEQ multiplex PCR; in TCRdb, only in-frame clones are kept and a portion is missing. Counted here are 250,000 to 300,000 clones, approximately 88% occurring once; the ten biggest clones make up 1.7%. J is TRBJ1-1 and V is TRBV5-4, with 10 bases aligning to TRBD1. This clonotype was obtained from a woman aged 40 to 49 who had recovered from COVID-19. The specimen was PBMCs or T cells enriched from blood (not recorded which). The CDR3 is CASSRDRGRDTEAFF. The CDR3 nucleotides are TGTGCCAGCAGCCGGGACAGGGGAAGGGACACTGAAGCTTTCTTT.